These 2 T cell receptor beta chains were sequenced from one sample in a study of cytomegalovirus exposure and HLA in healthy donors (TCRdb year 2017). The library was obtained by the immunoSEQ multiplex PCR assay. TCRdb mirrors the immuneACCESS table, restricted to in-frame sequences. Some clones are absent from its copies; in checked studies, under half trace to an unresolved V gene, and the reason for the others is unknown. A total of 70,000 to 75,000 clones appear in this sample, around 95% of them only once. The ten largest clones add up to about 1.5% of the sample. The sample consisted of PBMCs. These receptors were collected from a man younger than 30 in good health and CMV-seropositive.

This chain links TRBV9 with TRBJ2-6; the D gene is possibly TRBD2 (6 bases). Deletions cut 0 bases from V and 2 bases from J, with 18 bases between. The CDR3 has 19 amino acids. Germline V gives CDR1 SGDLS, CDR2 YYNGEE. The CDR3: CASSVEDVRGNTGANVLTF. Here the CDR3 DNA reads TGTGCCAGCAGCGTAGAGGACGTGCGGGGTAATACTGGGGCCAACGTCCTGACTTTC.

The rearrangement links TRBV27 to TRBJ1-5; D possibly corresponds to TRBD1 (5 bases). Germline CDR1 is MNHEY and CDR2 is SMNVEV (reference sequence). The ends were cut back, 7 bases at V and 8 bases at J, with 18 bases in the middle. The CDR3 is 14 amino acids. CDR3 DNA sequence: TGTGCCAGCACAACCGACCCGGGAGGGGAGCCCCAGCATTTT. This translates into CASTTDPGGEPQHF.